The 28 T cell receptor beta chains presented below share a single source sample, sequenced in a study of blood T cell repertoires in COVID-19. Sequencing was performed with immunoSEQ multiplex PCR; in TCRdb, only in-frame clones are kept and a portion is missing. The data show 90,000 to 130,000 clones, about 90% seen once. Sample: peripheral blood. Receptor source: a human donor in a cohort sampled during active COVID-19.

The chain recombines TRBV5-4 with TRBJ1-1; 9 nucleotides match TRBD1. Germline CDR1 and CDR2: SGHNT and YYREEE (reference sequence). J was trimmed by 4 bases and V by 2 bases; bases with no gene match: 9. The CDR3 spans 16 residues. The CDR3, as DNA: TGTGCCAGCAGCTTTGGGCGGGACAGGGAGGGCACTGAAGCTTTCTTT. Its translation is CASSFGRDREGTEAFF. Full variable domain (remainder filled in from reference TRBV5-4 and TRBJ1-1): ETGVTQSPTHLIKTRGQQVTLRCSSQSGHNTVSWYQQALGQGPQFIFQYYREEENGRGNFPPRFSGLQFPNYSSELNVNALELDDSALYLCASSFGRDREGTEAFFGQGTRLTVV.

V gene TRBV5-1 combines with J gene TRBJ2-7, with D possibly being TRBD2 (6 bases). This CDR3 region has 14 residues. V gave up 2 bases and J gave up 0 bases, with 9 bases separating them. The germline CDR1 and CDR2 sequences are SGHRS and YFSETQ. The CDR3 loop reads CASSFGTASYEQYF. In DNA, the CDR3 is TGCGCCAGCAGCTTCGGGACTGCCTCCTACGAGCAGTACTTC.

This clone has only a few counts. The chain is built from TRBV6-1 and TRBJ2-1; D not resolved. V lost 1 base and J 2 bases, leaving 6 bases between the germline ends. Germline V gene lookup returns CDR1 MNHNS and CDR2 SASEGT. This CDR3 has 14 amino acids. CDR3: CASSEGLTYNEQFF. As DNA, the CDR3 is TGTGCCAGCAGTGAAGGGCTTACCTACAATGAGCAGTTCTTC.

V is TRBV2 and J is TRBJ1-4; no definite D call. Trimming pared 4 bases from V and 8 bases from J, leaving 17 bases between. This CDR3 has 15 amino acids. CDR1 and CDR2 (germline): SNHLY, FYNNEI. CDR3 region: CASSGNRGRSEKLFF. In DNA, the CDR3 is TGTGCCAGCAGTGGTAACCGGGGTCGGAGCGAAAAACTGTTTTTT.

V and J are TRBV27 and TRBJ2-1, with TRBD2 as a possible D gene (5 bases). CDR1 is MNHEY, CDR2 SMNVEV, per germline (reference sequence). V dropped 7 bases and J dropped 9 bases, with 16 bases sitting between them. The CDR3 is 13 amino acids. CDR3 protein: CASNPGGVVEQFF. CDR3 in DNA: TGTGCCAGCAACCCCGGAGGTGTGGTTGAGCAGTTCTTC.

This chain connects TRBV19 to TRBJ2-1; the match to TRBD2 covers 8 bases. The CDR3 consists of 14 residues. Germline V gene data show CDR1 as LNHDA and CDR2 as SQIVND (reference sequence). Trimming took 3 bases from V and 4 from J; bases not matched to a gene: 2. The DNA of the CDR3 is TGTGCCAGTAGTATTACTAGCGGTTACAATGAGCAGTTCTTC. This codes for CASSITSGYNEQFF.

The CDR3 nucleotides read TGTGCCAGCCTCGTAGTCGGACAGGGGGCTTACGAGCAGTACTTC. It is translated as CASLVVGQGAYEQYF. V gene TRBV28 combines with J gene TRBJ2-7, with 11 bases identical to TRBD1. V lost 8 bases and J lost 4; bases outside the gene matches: 10. Germline V gene lookup returns CDR1 MDHEN and CDR2 SYDVKM. The CDR3 is 15 residues long.

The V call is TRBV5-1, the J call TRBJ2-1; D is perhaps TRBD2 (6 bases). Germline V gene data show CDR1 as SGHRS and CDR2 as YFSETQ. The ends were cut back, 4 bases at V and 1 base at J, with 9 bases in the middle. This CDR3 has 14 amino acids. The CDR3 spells CASSTGGSYNEQFF. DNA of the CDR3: TGCGCCAGCAGCACTGGGGGGTCCTACAATGAGCAGTTCTTC.

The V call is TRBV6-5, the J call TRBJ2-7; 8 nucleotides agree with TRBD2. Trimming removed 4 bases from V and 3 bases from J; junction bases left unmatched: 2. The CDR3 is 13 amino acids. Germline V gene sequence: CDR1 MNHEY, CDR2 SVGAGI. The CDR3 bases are TGTGCCAGCAGTTTGGCGGGGGGCTACGAGCAGTACTTC. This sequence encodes CASSLAGGYEQYF.

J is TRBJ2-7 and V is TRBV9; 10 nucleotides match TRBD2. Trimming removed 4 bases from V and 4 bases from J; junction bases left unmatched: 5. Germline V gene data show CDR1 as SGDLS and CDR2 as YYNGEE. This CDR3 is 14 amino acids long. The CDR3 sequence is CASSRAGGLYEQYF. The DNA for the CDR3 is TGTGCCAGCAGCCGAGCGGGAGGGTTGTACGAGCAGTACTTC.

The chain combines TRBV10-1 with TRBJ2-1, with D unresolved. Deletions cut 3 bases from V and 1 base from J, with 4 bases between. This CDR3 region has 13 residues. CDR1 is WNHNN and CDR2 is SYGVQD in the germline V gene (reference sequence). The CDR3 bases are TGCGCCAGCAGTGACAGTTCCTACAATGAGCAGTTCTTC. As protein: CASSDSSYNEQFF.

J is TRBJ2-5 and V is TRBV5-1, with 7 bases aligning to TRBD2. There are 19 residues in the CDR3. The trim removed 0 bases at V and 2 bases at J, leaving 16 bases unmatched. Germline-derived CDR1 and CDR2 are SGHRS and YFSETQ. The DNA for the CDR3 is TGCGCCAGCAGCTTGGCCGACGGGAGGCGTGTACAGATACAAGAGACCCAGTACTTC. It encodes CASSLADGRRVQIQETQYF.

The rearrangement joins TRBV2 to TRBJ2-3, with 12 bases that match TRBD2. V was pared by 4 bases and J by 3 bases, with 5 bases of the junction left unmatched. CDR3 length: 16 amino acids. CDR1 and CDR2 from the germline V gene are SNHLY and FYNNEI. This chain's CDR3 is CASSGLTSGGTDTQYF. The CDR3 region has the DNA TGTGCCAGCAGTGGCTTGACTAGCGGGGGTACAGATACGCAGTATTTT. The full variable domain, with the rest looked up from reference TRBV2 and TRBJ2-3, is EPEVTQTPSHQVTQMGQEVILRCVPISNHLYFYWYRQILGQKVEFLVSFYNNEISEKSEIFDDQFSVERPDGSNFTLKIRSTKLEDSAMYFCASSGLTSGGTDTQYFGPGTRLTVL.

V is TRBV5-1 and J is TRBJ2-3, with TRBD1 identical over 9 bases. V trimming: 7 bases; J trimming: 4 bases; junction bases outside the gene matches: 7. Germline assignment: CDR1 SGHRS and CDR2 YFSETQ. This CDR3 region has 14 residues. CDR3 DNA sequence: TGCGCCAGCCATACAGGGGGCCGCCCAGATACGCAGTATTTT. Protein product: CASHTGGRPDTQYF.

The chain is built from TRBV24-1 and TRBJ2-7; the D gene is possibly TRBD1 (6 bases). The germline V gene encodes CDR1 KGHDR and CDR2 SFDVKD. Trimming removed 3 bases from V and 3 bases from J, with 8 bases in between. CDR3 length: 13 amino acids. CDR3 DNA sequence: TGTGCCACCAGTGATATACAGGGCTACGAGCAGTACTTC. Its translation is CATSDIQGYEQYF.

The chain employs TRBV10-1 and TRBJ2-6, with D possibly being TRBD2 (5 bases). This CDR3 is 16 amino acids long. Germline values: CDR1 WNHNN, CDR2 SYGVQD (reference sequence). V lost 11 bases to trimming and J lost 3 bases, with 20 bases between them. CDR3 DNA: TGCGCCGTCATCCCTGGGGAGTCTTTTGGGGCCAACGTCCTGACTTTC. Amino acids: CAVIPGESFGANVLTF.

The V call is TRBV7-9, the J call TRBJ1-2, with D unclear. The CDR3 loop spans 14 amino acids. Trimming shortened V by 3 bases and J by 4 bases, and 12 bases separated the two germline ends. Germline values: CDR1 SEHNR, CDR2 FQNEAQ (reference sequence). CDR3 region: CASSFPSPSYGYTF. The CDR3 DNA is TGTGCCAGCAGCTTCCCCTCCCCCTCCTATGGCTACACCTTC.

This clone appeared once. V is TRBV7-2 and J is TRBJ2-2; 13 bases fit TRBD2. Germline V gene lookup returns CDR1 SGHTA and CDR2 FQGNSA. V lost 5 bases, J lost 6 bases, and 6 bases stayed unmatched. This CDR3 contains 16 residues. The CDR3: CASSRQLAGGPGELFF. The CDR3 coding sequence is TGTGCCAGCAGCCGCCAACTAGCGGGGGGGCCCGGGGAGCTGTTTTTT.

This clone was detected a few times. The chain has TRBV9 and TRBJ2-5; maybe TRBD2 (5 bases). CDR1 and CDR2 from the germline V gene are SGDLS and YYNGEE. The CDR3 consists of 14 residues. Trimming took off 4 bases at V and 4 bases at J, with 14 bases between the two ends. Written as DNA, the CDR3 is TGTGCCAGCAGCCCTCAGGACTTGGGAGAGACCCAGTACTTC. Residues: CASSPQDLGETQYF.

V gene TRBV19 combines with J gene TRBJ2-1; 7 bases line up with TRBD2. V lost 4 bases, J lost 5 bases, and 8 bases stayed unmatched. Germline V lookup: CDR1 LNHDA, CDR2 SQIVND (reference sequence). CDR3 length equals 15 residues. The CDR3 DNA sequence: TGTGCCAGTAGTAGACTAGCTGGCCTTAACAATGAGCAGTTCTTC. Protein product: CASSRLAGLNNEQFF.

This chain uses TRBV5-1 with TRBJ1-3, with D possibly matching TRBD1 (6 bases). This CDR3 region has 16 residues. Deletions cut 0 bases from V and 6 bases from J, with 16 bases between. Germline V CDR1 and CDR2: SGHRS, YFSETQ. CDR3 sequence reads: CASSLEGRGQANTIYF. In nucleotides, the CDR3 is TGCGCCAGCAGCTTGGAGGGCAGGGGCCAAGCAAACACCATATATTTT.

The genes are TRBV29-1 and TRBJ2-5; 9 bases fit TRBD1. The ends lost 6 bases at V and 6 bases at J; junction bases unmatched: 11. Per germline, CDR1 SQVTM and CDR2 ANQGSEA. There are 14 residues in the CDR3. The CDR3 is CSVTPGQGTQTQYF. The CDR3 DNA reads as TGCAGCGTCACACCGGGACAGGGCACACAGACCCAGTACTTC.

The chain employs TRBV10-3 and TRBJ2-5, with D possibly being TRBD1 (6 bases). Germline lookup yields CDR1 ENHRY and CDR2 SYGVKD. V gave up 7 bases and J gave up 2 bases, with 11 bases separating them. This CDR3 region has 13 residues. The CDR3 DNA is TGTGCCATCACTGGACAGCTTCAAGAGACCCAGTACTTC. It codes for CAITGQLQETQYF.

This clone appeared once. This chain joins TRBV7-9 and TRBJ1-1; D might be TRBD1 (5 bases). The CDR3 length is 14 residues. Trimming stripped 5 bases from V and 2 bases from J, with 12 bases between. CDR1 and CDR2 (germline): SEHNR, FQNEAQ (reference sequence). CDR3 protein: CASSLLGENTEAFF. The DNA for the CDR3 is TGTGCCAGCAGCCTCCTAGGGGAAAACACTGAAGCTTTCTTT.

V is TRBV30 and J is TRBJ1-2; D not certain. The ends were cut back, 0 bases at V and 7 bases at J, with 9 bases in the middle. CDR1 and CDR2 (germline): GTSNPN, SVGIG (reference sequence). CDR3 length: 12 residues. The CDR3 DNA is TGTGCCTGGAGTGTACTAGGGAGTGGCTACACCTTC. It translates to CAWSVLGSGYTF.

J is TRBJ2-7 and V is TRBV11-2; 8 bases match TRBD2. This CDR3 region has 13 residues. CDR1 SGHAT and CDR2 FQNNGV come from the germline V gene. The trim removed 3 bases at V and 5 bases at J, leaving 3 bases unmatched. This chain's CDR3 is CASSLSGGNEQYF. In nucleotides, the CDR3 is TGTGCCAGCAGCTTGTCGGGGGGGAACGAGCAGTACTTC.

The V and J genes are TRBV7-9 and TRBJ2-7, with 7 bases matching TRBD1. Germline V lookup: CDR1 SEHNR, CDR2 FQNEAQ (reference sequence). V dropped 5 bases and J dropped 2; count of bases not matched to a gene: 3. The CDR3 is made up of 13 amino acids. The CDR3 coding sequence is TGTGCCAGCAGCCGACAGGGAACCTACGAGCAGTACTTC. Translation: CASSRQGTYEQYF.

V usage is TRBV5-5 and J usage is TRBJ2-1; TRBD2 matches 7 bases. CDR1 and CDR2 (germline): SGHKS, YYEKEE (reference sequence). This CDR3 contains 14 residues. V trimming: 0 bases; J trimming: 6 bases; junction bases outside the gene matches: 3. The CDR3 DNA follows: TGTGCCAGCAGCTTGGTGGGAGGGACCAATGAGCAGTTCTTC. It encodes CASSLVGGTNEQFF.